The 18 T cell receptor beta chains below all came from one sample that was sequenced in a study of T cells in tuberculosis. Method: immunoSEQ multiplex PCR; TCRdb's copy keeps in-frame clones and lacks some. The sample lists 25,000 to 35,000 clones, 90% occurring once. Sequenced material: PBMCs. These receptors were obtained from a donor between 10 and 35 years old with latent tuberculosis or without tuberculosis infection.

Only one count was recorded for this clone. The rearrangement links TRBV5-4 to TRBJ2-3, with TRBD1 as a possible D gene (6 bases). Trimming removed 3 bases at V and 6 bases at J, with 20 bases between. The CDR3 is made up of 16 amino acids. Per the germline V gene, CDR1 is SGHNT and CDR2 is YYREEE (reference sequence). CDR3 protein: CASSYTGLVVGDTQYF. For the CDR3, the DNA is TGTGCCAGCAGCTACACAGGGCTCGTAGTAGGGGATACGCAGTATTTT.

With respect to this clone: The junction departs from germline at one end; a sequencing error may be responsible. The chain is built from TRBV19 and TRBJ2-1; TRBD2 agrees at 8 bases. CDR3 length: 12 residues. The V gene's germline CDR1 is LNHDA and CDR2 SQIVND (reference sequence). This CDR3 reads CASSIAGGTPIF. The CDR3 nucleotides read TGTGCCAGTAGTATAGCGGGAGGGACTCCGATCTTC.

V usage is TRBV13 and J usage is TRBJ1-1; the match to TRBD1 covers 9 bases. The CDR3 has 16 residues. Germline trimming cut 4 bases from V and 3 bases from J; bases unmatched to any gene: 9. Germline V gene data show CDR1 as PRHDT and CDR2 as FYEKMQ (reference sequence). The CDR3 DNA follows: TGTGCCAGCAGCTCGCGGACAGGGGAAGAGGACACTGAAGCTTTCTTT. It translates to CASSSRTGEEDTEAFF.

The chain couples TRBV4-1 to TRBJ1-4; 9 bases map to TRBD1. CDR3 length equals 18 residues. Germline-derived CDR1 and CDR2 are MGHRA and YSYEKL. Trimming took 3 bases from V and 6 from J; bases not matched to a gene: 14. CDR3 protein: CASSHPRQGGGMDEKLFF. As DNA, the CDR3 is TGCGCCAGCAGCCACCCCAGACAGGGGGGCGGTATGGATGAAAAACTGTTTTTT.

The V and J genes are TRBV4-1 and TRBJ2-1; D possibly corresponds to TRBD2 (5 bases). This CDR3 contains 16 residues. With 4 bases removed from V and 0 bases from J, the gap between germline ends came to 13 bases. The germline CDR1 and CDR2 sequences are MGHRA and YSYEKL. The CDR3 nucleotides read TGCGCCAGCAGCCTGGCGGGTCTTAGCTCCTACAATGAGCAGTTCTTC. Translating gives CASSLAGLSSYNEQFF.

This clone was counted a single time. V gene TRBV6-5 combines with J gene TRBJ1-6, with a tentative D call TRBD1 (6 bases). The CDR3 totals 15 residues. Trimming removed 5 bases from V and 7 bases from J, with 15 bases in between. The germline V gene has CDR1 MNHEY and CDR2 SVGAGI. For the CDR3, the DNA is TGTGCCAGCAGTCCCCGTATTCAGGGGAATTCACCCCTCCACTTT. It translates to CASSPRIQGNSPLHF.

The chain joins TRBV27 to TRBJ2-7; 12 nucleotides align to TRBD2. Germline values: CDR1 MNHEY, CDR2 SMNVEV (reference sequence). The V and J ends lost 5 bases and 5 bases, in that order; junction bases with no gene match: 7. This CDR3 has 15 residues. The CDR3 coding sequence is TGTGCCAGCAGTCTTCAGACTAGCGGGGGTAACGAGCAGTACTTC. Translating gives CASSLQTSGGNEQYF.

This clone appeared a single time. The chain links TRBV7-9 to TRBJ2-1, with 7 bases identical to TRBD2. The CDR3 has 14 amino acids. Germline V gene lookup returns CDR1 SEHNR and CDR2 FQNEAQ (reference sequence). Unmatched junction bases numbered 12, after V lost 10 bases and J lost 6 bases. CDR3 coding DNA: TGTGCCATCCCGATCGTCCCGGGGGGCAATGAGCAGTTCTTC. Its protein is CAIPIVPGGNEQFF.

The CDR3 reads CATSATSGGAVEQFF. CDR3 nucleotides: TGTGCCACCAGCGCGACTAGCGGGGGGGCCGTTGAGCAGTTCTTC. V usage is TRBV15 and J usage is TRBJ2-1; 14 bases are shared with TRBD2. The CDR3 spans 15 residues. J was trimmed by 9 bases and V by 5 bases; bases with no gene match: 6. Germline V gene data show CDR1 as LNHNV and CDR2 as YYDKDF (reference sequence).

The chain carries TRBV5-6 and TRBJ2-3; TRBD1 aligns across 8 bases. This CDR3 is built from 16 residues. After removal of 1 base from V and 2 bases from J, the junction contained 6 bases not matched to a gene. Looked up from germline, CDR1 is SGHDT and CDR2 is YYEEEE. CDR3 region: CASSLNQGASTDTQYF. Here the CDR3 DNA reads TGTGCCAGCAGCTTGAACCAGGGGGCTTCCACAGATACGCAGTATTTT.

The V and J genes are TRBV11-2 and TRBJ1-4; D is ambiguous. The CDR3 is 11 residues long. V lost 5 bases and J lost 12, with 10 bases in between. The V gene's germline CDR1 is SGHAT and CDR2 FQNNGV. The CDR3 is CASSVRAELFF. Here the CDR3 DNA reads TGTGCCAGCAGCGTGAGGGCGGAACTGTTTTTT.

J is TRBJ1-1 and V is TRBV14, with 8 bases that match TRBD1. Germline V gene lookup returns CDR1 SGHDN and CDR2 FVKESK. With 5 bases clipped from V and 0 bases from J, the junction kept 5 bases outside the gene matches. This CDR3 is 15 amino acids long. CDR3 in amino acids: CASSETGAVNTEAFF. The DNA of the CDR3 is TGTGCCAGCAGCGAGACAGGGGCCGTGAACACTGAAGCTTTCTTT.

The chain has TRBV29-1 and TRBJ1-4, with D possibly TRBD1 on 6 matching bases. Deletions cut 7 bases from V and 4 bases from J, with 13 bases between. There are 13 residues in the CDR3. Germline V gives CDR1 SQVTM, CDR2 ANQGSEA. CDR3 residues: CSAGQRVNEKLFF. DNA of the CDR3: TGCAGCGCCGGACAGAGGGTTAATGAAAAACTGTTTTTT.

This chain links TRBV5-8 with TRBJ2-3; no firm D call. CDR3 length: 14 residues. Germline V gene sequence: CDR1 SGHTS, CDR2 YDEGEE. With 0 bases removed from V and 6 bases from J, the gap between germline ends came to 11 bases. In DNA form, the CDR3 reads TGTGCCAGCAGCTTGGTAGTGGGCAGGGATACGCAGTATTTT. It encodes CASSLVVGRDTQYF.

This sequence joins TRBV4-1 and TRBJ2-3; possible D gene TRBD2, 7 bases. The CDR3 runs to 16 residues. Trimming took 1 base from V and 1 from J, leaving 12 bases between them. CDR1 is MGHRA and CDR2 is YSYEKL in the germline V gene. Here the CDR3 DNA reads TGCGCCAGCAGCCAAGGGGGGGGCTGGGGCACAGATACGCAGTATTTT. It codes for CASSQGGGWGTDTQYF.

V is TRBV6-1 and J is TRBJ1-5, with a tentative D call TRBD1 (6 bases). This CDR3 is 14 amino acids long. CDR1 MNHNS and CDR2 SASEGT come from the germline V gene. The V and J ends lost 7 bases and 6 bases respectively, with 16 bases between them. CDR3 protein: CASNQLQGIQPQHF. The CDR3 DNA reads as TGTGCCAGCAATCAACTACAGGGAATTCAGCCCCAGCATTTT.

The J gene is TRBJ2-3, the V gene TRBV4-2; D uncertain. This CDR3 is 16 amino acids long. Germline CDR1 reads LGHNA; CDR2 reads YNFKEQ. With 4 bases removed from V and 2 bases from J, the gap between germline ends came to 16 bases. The CDR3 region has the DNA TGTGCCAGCAGCCCAGGAACGTTCTCCAACACAGATACGCAGTATTTT. It encodes CASSPGTFSNTDTQYF.

This clone was seen a handful of times. The chain carries TRBV28 and TRBJ2-1, with TRBD2 identical over 8 bases. From germline, CDR1 is MDHEN and CDR2 SYDVKM. Trimming at V came to 2 bases and at J to 6 bases, leaving 6 bases not matched to a gene. This CDR3 comprises 15 residues. CDR3 sequence: CASSLRRGVTNEQFF. Written as DNA, the CDR3 is TGTGCCAGCAGTTTACGGCGGGGGGTCACCAATGAGCAGTTCTTC.